The clone carrying this T cell receptor beta chain was detected only a few times. The data stem from a study of blood T cells in healthy people across ages. The CDR3 has 18 amino acids. V shed 10 bases and J shed 8 bases, with 33 bases lying between them. Primed by a sample-barcoded 5' primer and a J-beta primer mix, a second PCR proceeded for 7 to 11 cycles. TCRdb processed the 5' RACE reads anew with MiXCR; each CDR3 protein has one entry. Of about 1,800,000 distinct CDR3 sequences listed, about 30% are singletons. The extraction recovered at least 5 micrograms of total RNA per sample. The chain is built from TRBV12-3 or TRBV12-4 and TRBJ2-1; either TRBD1 or TRBD2 may fit D (6 bases each). Sequenced material: blood. This clonotype was sampled from a woman between 25 and 40 years old in good health. The CDR3 DNA sequence: TGTGCCACCCTATACCATAAGGGGGGTGTATACGAAGTCCATGAGCAGTTCTTC. Encoded protein: CATLYHKGGVYEVHEQFF.